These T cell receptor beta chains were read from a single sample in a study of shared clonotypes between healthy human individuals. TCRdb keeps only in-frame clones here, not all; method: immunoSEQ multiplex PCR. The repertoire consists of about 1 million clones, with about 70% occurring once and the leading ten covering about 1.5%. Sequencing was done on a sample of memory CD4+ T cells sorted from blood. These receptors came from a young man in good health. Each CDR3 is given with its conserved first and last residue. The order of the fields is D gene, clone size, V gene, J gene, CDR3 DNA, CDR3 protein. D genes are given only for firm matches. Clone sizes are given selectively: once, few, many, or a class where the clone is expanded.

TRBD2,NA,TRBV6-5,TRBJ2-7,TGTGCCAGCAGGACCCCCGGGGGGAAGGACGAGCAGTACTTC,CASRTPGGKDEQYF
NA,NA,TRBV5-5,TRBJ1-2,TGTGCCAGCAGCTTGGAATTCGGGGAAGGCGGCTACACCTTC,CASSLEFGEGGYTF
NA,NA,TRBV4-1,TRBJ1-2,TGCGCCAGCAGCCAAGGACAGAACTCCTATGGCTACACCTTC,CASSQGQNSYGYTF
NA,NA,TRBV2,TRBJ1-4,TGTGCCACTAAGAGGGACGTGAATAATGAAAAACTGTTTTTT,CATKRDVNNEKLFF
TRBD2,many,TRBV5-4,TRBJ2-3,TGTGCCAGCAGCTCTCCGGGGGGAACTAGCACAGATACGCAGTATTTT,CASSSPGGTSTDTQYF
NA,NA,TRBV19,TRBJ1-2,TGTGCCAGTAGTATTACCAGGGGAGGGGATGGCTACACCTTC,CASSITRGGDGYTF
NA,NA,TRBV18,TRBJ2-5,TGTGCCAGCTCACCATCGATACGGGAGACCCAGTACTTC,CASSPSIRETQYF
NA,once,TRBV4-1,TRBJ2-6,TGCGCCAGCAGTCCACAGGGGGGGGGCTCTGGGGCCAACGTCCTGACTTTC,CASSPQGGGSGANVLTF
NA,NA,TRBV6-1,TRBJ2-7,TGTGCCAGCCGGAGGGAAGGCTTGTCCGAGCAGTACTTC,CASRREGLSEQYF
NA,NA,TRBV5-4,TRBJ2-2,TGTGCCAGCAGTTACGAACAGGTGGCTTTCGGGGAGCTGTTTTTT,CASSYEQVAFGELFF
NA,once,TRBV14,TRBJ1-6,TGTGCCAGCAGCGCCCGGGACGGGACACCCCTCCACTTT,CASSARDGTPLHF
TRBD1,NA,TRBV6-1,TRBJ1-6,TGTGCCAGCAGCTTACCGGGACAGGGGAATTCACCCCTCCACTTT,CASSLPGQGNSPLHF
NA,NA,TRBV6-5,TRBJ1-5,TGTGCCAGCAGTTACCAGGCCCAGCCCCAGCATTTT,CASSYQAQPQHF
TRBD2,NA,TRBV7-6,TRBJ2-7,TGTGCCAGCAGCTTTACGAGCGGGGGGGATTACGAGCAGTACTTC,CASSFTSGGDYEQYF
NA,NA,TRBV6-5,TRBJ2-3,TGTGCCAGCAGTTACTCCGGGGGTTCAAATCCAGATACGCAGTATTTT,CASSYSGGSNPDTQYF
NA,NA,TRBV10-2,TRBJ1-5,TGCGCCAGCAGTGAGTTGGGGGGTAATCAGCCCCAGCATTTT,CASSELGGNQPQHF
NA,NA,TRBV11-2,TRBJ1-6,TGTGCCAGCAGCGAAGAGCAGGGGTATTCACCCCTCCACTTT,CASSEEQGYSPLHF
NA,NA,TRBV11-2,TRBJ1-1,TGTGCCAGCAGCTTAGGGAACGCTGAAGCTTTCTTT,CASSLGNAEAFF
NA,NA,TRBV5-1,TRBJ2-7,TGCGCCAGCAGCTTGGTTTGGGGGGCGGACGAGCAGTACTTC,CASSLVWGADEQYF
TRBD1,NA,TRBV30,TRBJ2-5,TGTGCCTGGAGCGGGAATGGACAGGGGCGCACGGAGACCCAGTACTTC,CAWSGNGQGRTETQYF
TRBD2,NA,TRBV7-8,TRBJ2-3,TGTGCCAGCAGCTTGCGGGGGGGCCTAAATACGCAGTATTTT,CASSLRGGLNTQYF
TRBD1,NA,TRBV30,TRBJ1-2,TGTGCTTCAGCCGGGGACAGGGGTGGCTACACCTTC,CASAGDRGGYTF
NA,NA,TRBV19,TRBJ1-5,TGTGCCAGTAGTCGACTGCGGAATAGCAATCAGCCCCAGCATTTT,CASSRLRNSNQPQHF
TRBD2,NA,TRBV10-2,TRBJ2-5,TGCGCCAGCAGTGAAGGTGGTTGGGGCGGGAGTTGGGAGACCCAGTACTTC,CASSEGGWGGSWETQYF